This TCR beta chain was profiled in a study of shared clonotypes between healthy human individuals. Comments on this clone: Its antigen is still unknown.

Methods used by the authors: From ImmunoSEQ came sequences covering only the junction and carrying no quality scores, so filtering differed. TCRdb keeps only in-frame clones here, not all; method: immunoSEQ multiplex PCR. The V and J calls and clone size were taken over from that table, and D and trimming were inferred from the DNA. The data hold about 1 million clones, with around four fifths observed a single time. Study conclusions and caveats: The sharing of about 5% of naive CD4 clonotypes was seen across several donors.

The CDR3 runs to 15 residues. The germline V and J ends were trimmed by 6 bases and 7 bases, with 21 bases remaining between them. CDR1 and CDR2 from the germline V gene are SGHVS and FQNEAQ. The clonotype comes from a young man in good health. Sequenced sample: memory CD4+ T cells sorted from blood. Subset noted: CD45RA-negative fraction. The chain combines TRBV7-8 with TRBJ1-1, with D possibly matching TRBD1 (5 bases). CDR3 protein: CASSLRGQGLGEAFF. The CDR3 DNA is TGTGCCAGCAGTCTTAGAGGTCAGGGCCTAGGTGAAGCTTTCTTT.